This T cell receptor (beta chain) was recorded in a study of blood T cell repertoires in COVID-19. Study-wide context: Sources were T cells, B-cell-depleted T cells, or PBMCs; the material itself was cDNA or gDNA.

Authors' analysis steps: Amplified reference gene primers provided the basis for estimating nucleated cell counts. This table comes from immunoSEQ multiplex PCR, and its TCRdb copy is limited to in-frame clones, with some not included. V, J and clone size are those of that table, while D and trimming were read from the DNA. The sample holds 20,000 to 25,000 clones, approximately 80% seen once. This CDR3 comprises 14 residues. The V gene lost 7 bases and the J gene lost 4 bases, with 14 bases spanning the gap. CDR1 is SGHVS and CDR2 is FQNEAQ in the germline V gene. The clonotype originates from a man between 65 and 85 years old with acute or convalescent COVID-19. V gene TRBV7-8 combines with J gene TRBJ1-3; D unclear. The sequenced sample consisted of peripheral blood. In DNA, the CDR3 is TGTGCCAGCATCCTAGATCCGCGGGGAAACACCATATATTTT. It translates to CASILDPRGNTIYF.